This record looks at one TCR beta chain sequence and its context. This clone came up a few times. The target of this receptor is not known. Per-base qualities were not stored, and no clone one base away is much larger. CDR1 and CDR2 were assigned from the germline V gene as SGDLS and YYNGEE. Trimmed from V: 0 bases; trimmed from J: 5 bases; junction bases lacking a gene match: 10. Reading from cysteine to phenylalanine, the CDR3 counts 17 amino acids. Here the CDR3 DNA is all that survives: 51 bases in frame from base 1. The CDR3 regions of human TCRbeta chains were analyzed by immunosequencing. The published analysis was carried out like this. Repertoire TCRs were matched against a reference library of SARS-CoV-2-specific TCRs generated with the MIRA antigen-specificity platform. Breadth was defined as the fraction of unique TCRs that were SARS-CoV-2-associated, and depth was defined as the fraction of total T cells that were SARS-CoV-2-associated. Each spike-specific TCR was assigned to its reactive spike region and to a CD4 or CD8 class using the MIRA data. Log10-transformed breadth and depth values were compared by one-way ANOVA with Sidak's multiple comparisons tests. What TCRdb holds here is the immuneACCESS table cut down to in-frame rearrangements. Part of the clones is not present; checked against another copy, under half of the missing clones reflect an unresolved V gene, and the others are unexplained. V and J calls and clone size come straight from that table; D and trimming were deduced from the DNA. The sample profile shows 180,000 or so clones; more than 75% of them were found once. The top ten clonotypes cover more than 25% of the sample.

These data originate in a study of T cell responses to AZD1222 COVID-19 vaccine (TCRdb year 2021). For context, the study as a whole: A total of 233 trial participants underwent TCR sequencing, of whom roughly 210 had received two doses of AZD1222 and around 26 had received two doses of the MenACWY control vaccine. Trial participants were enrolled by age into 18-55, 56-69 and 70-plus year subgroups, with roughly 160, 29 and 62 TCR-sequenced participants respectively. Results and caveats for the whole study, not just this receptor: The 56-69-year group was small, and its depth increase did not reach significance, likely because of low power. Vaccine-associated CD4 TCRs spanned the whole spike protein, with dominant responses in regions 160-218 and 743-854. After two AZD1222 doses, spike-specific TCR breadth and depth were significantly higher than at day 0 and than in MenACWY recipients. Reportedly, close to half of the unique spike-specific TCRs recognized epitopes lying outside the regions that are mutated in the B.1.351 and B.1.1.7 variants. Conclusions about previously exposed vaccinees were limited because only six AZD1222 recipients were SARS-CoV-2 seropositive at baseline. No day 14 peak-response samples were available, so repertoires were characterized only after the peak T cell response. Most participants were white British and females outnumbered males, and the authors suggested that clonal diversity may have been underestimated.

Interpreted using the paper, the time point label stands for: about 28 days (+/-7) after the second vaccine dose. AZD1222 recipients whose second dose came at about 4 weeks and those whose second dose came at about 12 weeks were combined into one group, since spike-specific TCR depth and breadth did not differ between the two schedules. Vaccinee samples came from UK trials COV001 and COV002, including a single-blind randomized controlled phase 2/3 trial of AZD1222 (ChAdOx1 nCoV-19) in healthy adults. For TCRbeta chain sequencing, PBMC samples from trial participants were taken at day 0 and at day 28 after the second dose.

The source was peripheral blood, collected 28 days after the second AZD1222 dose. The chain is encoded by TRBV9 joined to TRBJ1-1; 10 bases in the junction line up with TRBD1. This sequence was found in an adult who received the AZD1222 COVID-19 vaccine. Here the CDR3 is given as CASSVVGQGISWTEAFF. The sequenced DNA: TGTGCCAGCAGCGTAGTGGGACAGGGGATCTCCTGGACTGAAGCTTTCTTT.